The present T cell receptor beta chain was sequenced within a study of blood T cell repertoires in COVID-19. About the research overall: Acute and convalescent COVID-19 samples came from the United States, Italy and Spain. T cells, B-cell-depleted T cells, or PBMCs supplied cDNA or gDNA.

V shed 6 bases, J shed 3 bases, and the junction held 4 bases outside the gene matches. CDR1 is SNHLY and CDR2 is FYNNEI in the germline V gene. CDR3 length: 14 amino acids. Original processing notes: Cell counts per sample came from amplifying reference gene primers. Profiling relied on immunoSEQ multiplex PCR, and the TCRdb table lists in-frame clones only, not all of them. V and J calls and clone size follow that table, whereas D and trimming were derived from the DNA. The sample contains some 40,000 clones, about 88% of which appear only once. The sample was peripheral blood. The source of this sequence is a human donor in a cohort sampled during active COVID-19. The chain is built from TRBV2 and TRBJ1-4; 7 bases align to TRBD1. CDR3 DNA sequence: TGTGCCAGCAGACCGGGACAGCCTAATGAAAAACTGTTTTTT. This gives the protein CASRPGQPNEKLFF.